This T cell receptor (beta chain) was recorded in a study of human T cells and chemical hapten exposure. Overall study: For the roughly 25-week duration of the study, patients were given weekly doses of diphenylcyclopropenone on the scalp.

The CDR3 contains 13 residues. Germline-derived CDR1 and CDR2 are SGHRS and YFSETQ. Trimming removed 1 base from V and 4 bases from J, with 8 bases in between. In TCRdb, the RACE reads were re-called with MiXCR into one record per CDR3 protein. The sample contains 190,000 or so distinct CDR3 sequences, about 25% of which appear only once. Time point described: patch test 3, about 24 weeks after DPC sensitization. The treatment was: therapeutic diphenylcyclopropenone sensitization with weekly scalp DPC. V usage is TRBV5-1 and J usage is TRBJ1-1; D gene ambiguous. The clonotype comes from a woman in her forties with alopecia areata. Some clones in this sample may be carry-over from other donors' samples. The input for sequencing was whole blood, taken in connection with sensitization to the hapten diphenylcyclopropenone (DPC). The CDR3 region has the DNA TGCGCCAGCAGCTTGTGGGTATCCACTGAAGCTTTCTTT. Its translation is CASSLWVSTEAFF.